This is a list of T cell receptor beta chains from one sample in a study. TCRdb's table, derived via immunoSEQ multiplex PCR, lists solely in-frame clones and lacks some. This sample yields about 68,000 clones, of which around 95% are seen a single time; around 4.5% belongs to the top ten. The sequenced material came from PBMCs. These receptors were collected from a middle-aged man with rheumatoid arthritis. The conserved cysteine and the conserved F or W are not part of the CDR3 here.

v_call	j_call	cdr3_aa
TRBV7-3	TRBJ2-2	ASSLIGGRNTGELF
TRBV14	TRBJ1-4	ASSQDPGTAEKLF
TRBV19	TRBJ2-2	ASIDGQGGTGELF
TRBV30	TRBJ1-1	AGHRGSMNTEAF
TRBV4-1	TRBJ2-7	ASSQERLQGGGRIYEQY
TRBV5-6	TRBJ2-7	ARGTGTSGTDSYEQY
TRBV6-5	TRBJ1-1	ASILTVNTEAF
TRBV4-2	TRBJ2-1	ASSRTTLTGDYNEQF
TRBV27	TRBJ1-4	ASSPRAGTGWVF
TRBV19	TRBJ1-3	ASSPGEYPRDTIY
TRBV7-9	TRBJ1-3	ASSLGHPFSGNTIY
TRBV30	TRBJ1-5	AWSPNSNQPQH
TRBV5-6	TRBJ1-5	ASSHQGNQPQH
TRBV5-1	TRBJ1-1	ASSPGTYGTEAF
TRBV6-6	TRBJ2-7	ASSYSGGGSSYEQY
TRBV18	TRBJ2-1	ASSPPDRGSYNEQF
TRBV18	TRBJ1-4	ASSPQTTGQGNEKLF
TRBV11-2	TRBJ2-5	ASSSRQTQETQY
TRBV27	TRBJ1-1	ASSLVANTEAF
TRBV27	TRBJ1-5	ASSLVFGARGNQPQH
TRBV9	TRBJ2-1	ASSVGLAGGEQF
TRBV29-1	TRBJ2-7	SVSEQGATYEQY
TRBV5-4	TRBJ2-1	ASSPGLGKARLDEQF
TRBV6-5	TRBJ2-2	ASSYSGQDNTGELF
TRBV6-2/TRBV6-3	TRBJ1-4	ASSRGRALTAHEKLF
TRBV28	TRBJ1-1	ASSRDYGGTKGEAF
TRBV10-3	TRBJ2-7	AISRDSSSYEQY
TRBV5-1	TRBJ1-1	ASRWDRMNTEAF
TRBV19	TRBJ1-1	ASSIGMNTEAF
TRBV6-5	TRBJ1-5	ASRYRDGNQPQH
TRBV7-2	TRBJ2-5	ASSFGSGRESIETQY
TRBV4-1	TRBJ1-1	ASSQSPYGSDTEAF
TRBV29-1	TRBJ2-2	SVEHTRGTGELF
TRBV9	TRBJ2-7	ASSVREDRGYEQY
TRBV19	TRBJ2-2	ASSIPTSGSVGELF
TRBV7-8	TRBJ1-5	ASSLDRTGINQPQH
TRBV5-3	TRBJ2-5	ARSSGQQSQETQY
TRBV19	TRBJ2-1	ASSPPRDSYYNEQF
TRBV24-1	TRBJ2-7	ATSDSSESYEQY
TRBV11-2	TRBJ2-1	ASIPQGSSYNEQF
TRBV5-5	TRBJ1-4	ASSLGAAEKLF
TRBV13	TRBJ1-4	ASSFDRHNEKLF
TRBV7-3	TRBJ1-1	ASSLRPPPGWQGYTEAF
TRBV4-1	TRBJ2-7	ASSHVGTPYEQY
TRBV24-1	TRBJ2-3	ATSPPGQTTQY
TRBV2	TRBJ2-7	ASGDRGNYEQY
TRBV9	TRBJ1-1	ASSERIDRANTEAF
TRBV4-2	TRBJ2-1	ASREGNEQF
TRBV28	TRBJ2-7	ASTTIYEQY
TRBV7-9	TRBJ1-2	ASSQSDRNYGYT